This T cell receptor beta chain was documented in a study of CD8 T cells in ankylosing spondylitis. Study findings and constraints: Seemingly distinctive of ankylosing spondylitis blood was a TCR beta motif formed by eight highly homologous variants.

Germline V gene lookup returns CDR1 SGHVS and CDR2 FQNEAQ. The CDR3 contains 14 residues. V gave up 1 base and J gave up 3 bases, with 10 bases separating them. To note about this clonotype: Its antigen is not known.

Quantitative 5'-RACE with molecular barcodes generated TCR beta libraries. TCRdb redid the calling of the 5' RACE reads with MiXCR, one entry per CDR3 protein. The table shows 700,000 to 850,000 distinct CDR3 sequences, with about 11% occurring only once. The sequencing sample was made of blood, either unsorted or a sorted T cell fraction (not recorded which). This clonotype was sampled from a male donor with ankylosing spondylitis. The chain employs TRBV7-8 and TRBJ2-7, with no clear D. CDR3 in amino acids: CASSLDVVGYEQYF. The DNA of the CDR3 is TGTGCCAGCAGCTTAGATGTTGTGGGCTACGAGCAGTACTTC. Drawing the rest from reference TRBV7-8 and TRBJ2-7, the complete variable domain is GAGVSQSPRYKVAKRGQDVALRCDPISGHVSLFWYQQALGQGPEFLTYFQNEAQLDKSGLPSDRFFAERPEGSVSTLKIQRTQQEDSAVYLCASSLDVVGYEQYFGPGTRLTVT.